The sequence of this T cell receptor (beta chain) was determined in a study of blood T cell repertoires in COVID-19. Study overall: Sites in the United States, Italy and Spain provided acute and convalescent COVID-19 samples. The analysed material was cDNA or gDNA that came from T cells, B-cell-depleted T cells, or PBMCs.

Recovered status applied to Cohort 3 donors who had two consecutive negative PCRs. It also applied to those with clearance or with symptom resolution. CDR1 and CDR2 from the germline V gene are LNHDA and SQIVND (reference sequence). This CDR3 contains 15 residues. V was clipped by 7 bases and J by 7 bases; unmatched bases: 12. As handled by the study authors: Amplification from reference gene primers served as the basis for estimated nucleated cell counts. Data came from immunoSEQ multiplex PCR; TCRdb stores just in-frame clones and leaves some out. For V, J and clone size, that table is used; D and trimming come from the DNA. The sample has around 150,000 clones; 75% to 85% are singletons.

This TCR came from a man aged 35 to 55 who had recovered from COVID-19. The sequencing input was PBMCs or T cells enriched from blood (not recorded which). The chain carries TRBV19 and TRBJ2-2; 7 bases agree with TRBD2. CDR3 residues: CASTLGRGKVGELFF. The DNA of the CDR3 is TGTGCCAGTACCTTGGGGCGGGGGAAGGTCGGGGAGCTGTTTTTT.